This T cell receptor (beta chain) originates from a study of T cells in Graves' hyperthyroidism and ophthalmopathy. Study overall: Peripheral blood was obtained at initial diagnosis, preceding any treatment. Study findings and constraints: Blood also held most thyroid clonotypes expanded beyond 0.001.

Researchers took RNA transcripts and amplified the TCR beta CDR3 regions from them. The TCR CDR3 first-round RT-PCR relied on the HTBI primer set. TCRdb re-analysed the multiplex PCR reads in MiXCR, keeping a single row per CDR3 protein. The sample lists 600,000 to 900,000 distinct CDR3 sequences, about 17% occurring once. Concerning this clonotype: Its antigen is as yet unknown.

J lost 5 bases, V lost 4 bases, and 11 bases had no gene match. The CDR3 runs to 16 residues. In germline, CDR1 is SGHKS, CDR2 YYEKEE (reference sequence). Stable Graves' hyperthyroidism meant no ophthalmopathy progression within 18 months. With a duration under 2 months, the hyperthyroidism was newly diagnosed in patients aged 18 to 65. The chain combines TRBV5-5 with TRBJ2-1, with TRBD2 matching over 8 bases. Material for sequencing was blood. The clonotype originates from a man aged 18 to 29 with Graves' hyperthyroidism. The CDR3 coding sequence is TGTGCCAGCAGCCCCCGGGAGGGAGTAACCAACAATGAGCAGTTCTTC. It translates to CASSPREGVTNNEQFF.